This TCR beta chain emerged from a study of T cell responses to AZD1222 COVID-19 vaccine. Findings and caveats of the study: Close to half of all spike-specific TCRs reportedly target regions of the variants that are unmutated. AZD1222 recipients seropositive at baseline numbered only 5 to 7.

With regard to this clone: What it binds is unknown.

V was clipped by 4 bases and J by 7 bases; unmatched bases: 9. Germline assignment: CDR1 LGHNA and CDR2 YNFKEQ. The CDR3 is made up of 14 amino acids. TCRdb's table, derived via immunoSEQ multiplex PCR, lists solely in-frame clones and lacks some. The sample contains some 150,000 clones, approximately 90% of which appear only once. Material: peripheral blood, obtained 28 days after the second dose of the MenACWY control vaccine. The origin of this receptor is an adult who received the MenACWY meningococcal vaccine as a control. The V call is TRBV4-2, the J call TRBJ1-2, with 7 bases identical to TRBD1. The CDR3 DNA follows: TGTGCCAGCAGCCGGGATGACAGGGCTGGTGGCTACACCTTC. Translated: CASSRDDRAGGYTF.